This is a list of T cell receptor beta chains from one sample in a study of T cells after yellow fever vaccination. TCRdb reanalysed the 5' RACE reads using MiXCR and keeps one entry per CDR3 protein. The sample includes about 220,000 distinct CDR3 sequences, approximately 3.3% of them seen just once. Specimen: CD4+ T cells sorted from PBMCs, collected 10 days after the yellow fever booster vaccination. The origin of the receptors is a man in his late teens or twenties who received the YFV17D yellow fever vaccine. Each CDR3 is given with its conserved first and last residue. The D gene is left open where the match is weak. Rows give clone size only sometimes, using once, few, many, or a class for an expanded clone.

j_gene: TRBJ2-5
abundance: -
v_gene: TRBV21-1
d_gene: -
CDR3nt: TGTGCCAGCAGCGAAGCGCGTGACGGGGTGAGATACCAAGAGACCCAGTACTTC
CDR3aa: CASSEARDGVRYQETQYF

j_gene: TRBJ2-4
abundance: many
v_gene: TRBV7-2
d_gene: -
CDR3nt: TGTGCCAGCAGCTCCACGGGACTCTCCGCCAAAAACATTCAGTACTTC
CDR3aa: CASSSTGLSAKNIQYF

j_gene: TRBJ2-1
abundance: many
v_gene: TRBV5-1
d_gene: -
CDR3nt: TGCGCCAGCAGCCACGGGTCTCCGGGCAATGAGCAGTTCTTC
CDR3aa: CASSHGSPGNEQFF

j_gene: TRBJ2-7
abundance: many
v_gene: TRBV7-3
d_gene: -
CDR3nt: TGTGCCAGCAGCGCGTACATGAACCCTCTGGAGCAGTACTTC
CDR3aa: CASSAYMNPLEQYF

j_gene: TRBJ2-7
abundance: many
v_gene: TRBV29-1
d_gene: TRBD2
CDR3nt: TGCAGCGGGGCACTAGCGGGGCCCTCCTACGAGCAGTACTTC
CDR3aa: CSGALAGPSYEQYF

j_gene: TRBJ1-5
abundance: many
v_gene: TRBV7-2
d_gene: -
CDR3nt: TGTGCCAGCAGCCCCGGCCACTTAGGGCAGCCCCAGCATTTT
CDR3aa: CASSPGHLGQPQHF

j_gene: TRBJ1-5
abundance: many
v_gene: TRBV6-1
d_gene: -
CDR3nt: TGTGCCAGCAAGAGAAGGGAAAGCAATCAGCCCCAGCATTTT
CDR3aa: CASKRRESNQPQHF

j_gene: TRBJ1-1
abundance: -
v_gene: TRBV11-2
d_gene: -
CDR3nt: TGTGCCAGCAGCCCAGGGACCCGGGTTCACACTGAAGCTTTCTTT
CDR3aa: CASSPGTRVHTEAFF

j_gene: TRBJ1-5
abundance: -
v_gene: TRBV6-2/TRBV6-3
d_gene: -
CDR3nt: TGTGCCAGCAGTTACTCGCTCGCGAGAAGTACGGGTCAGCCCCAGCATTTT
CDR3aa: CASSYSLARSTGQPQHF

j_gene: TRBJ1-2
abundance: many
v_gene: TRBV5-1
d_gene: -
CDR3nt: TGCGCCAGCGGGGGGGGCCTCACCTATGGCTACACCTTC
CDR3aa: CASGGGLTYGYTF

j_gene: TRBJ2-7
abundance: many
v_gene: TRBV28
d_gene: -
CDR3nt: TGTGCCAGCAGTCCCGGGACGGCCAGCTCCTACGAGCAGTACTTC
CDR3aa: CASSPGTASSYEQYF

j_gene: TRBJ2-3
abundance: many
v_gene: TRBV5-1
d_gene: -
CDR3nt: TGCGCCAGCAGCGGCCACGACAGGACAGATACGCAGTATTTT
CDR3aa: CASSGHDRTDTQYF

j_gene: TRBJ1-2
abundance: few
v_gene: TRBV20-1
d_gene: -
CDR3nt: TGCAGTGCTAGCGAAGGGCGCTATGGCTACACCTTC
CDR3aa: CSASEGRYGYTF

j_gene: TRBJ2-3
abundance: few
v_gene: TRBV2
d_gene: -
CDR3nt: TGTGCCAGCAGTTCGTGGGGGGAGGATACGCAGTATTTT
CDR3aa: CASSSWGEDTQYF

j_gene: TRBJ1-2
abundance: few
v_gene: TRBV10-3
d_gene: TRBD1
CDR3nt: TGTGCCATCGCGATAGGACAGGGGTTCTATGGCTACACCTTC
CDR3aa: CAIAIGQGFYGYTF

j_gene: TRBJ2-3
abundance: few
v_gene: TRBV20-1
d_gene: -
CDR3nt: TGCAGTGCTAGGACGGGGCTAGCGACAGATACGCAGTATTTT
CDR3aa: CSARTGLATDTQYF

j_gene: TRBJ2-2
abundance: many
v_gene: TRBV7-3
d_gene: -
CDR3nt: TGTGCCAGCCGGGGTACCGGGGAGCTGTTTTTT
CDR3aa: CASRGTGELFF

j_gene: TRBJ1-5
abundance: few
v_gene: TRBV6-1
d_gene: -
CDR3nt: TGTGCCAGCTCTATAGGAATATCCGGGGGGGGCAATCAGCCCCAGCATTTT
CDR3aa: CASSIGISGGGNQPQHF